One sample yielded the 27 T cell receptor beta chains listed below, sequenced in a study of beta chain features in type 1 diabetes. Reverse transcription of all isolated RNA meant that expressed TCRB transcripts were sequenced. The data were produced by immunoSEQ multiplex PCR, yet TCRdb's version contains in-frame clones alone and is incomplete. In the table there are around 280,000 clones, 8% of which are singletons. The specimen was central memory CD4+ T cells from blood. Receptors were obtained from a woman between 18 and 29 years old in good health.

This clone was recorded a few times. This sequence joins TRBV19 and TRBJ1-2; unclear D gene. Deletions cut 5 bases from V and 9 bases from J, with 10 bases between. CDR1 and CDR2 from the germline V gene are LNHDA and SQIVND (reference sequence). The CDR3 spans 11 residues. The CDR3 reads CASSLAERYTF. CDR3 in DNA: TGTGCCAGTAGTCTCGCTGAGCGCTACACCTTC.

The chain combines TRBV28 with TRBJ2-1, with a possible D match to TRBD2 (5 bases). Per the germline V gene, CDR1 is MDHEN and CDR2 is SYDVKM. Trimming pared 3 bases from V and 6 bases from J, leaving 12 bases between. This CDR3 has 14 residues. In DNA, the CDR3 is TGTGCCAGCAGTTTCCCTAGGGAGTTCAATGAGCAGTTCTTC. Its translation: CASSFPREFNEQFF.

There are many counts of this clone. The chain couples TRBV28 to TRBJ1-1; D possibly corresponds to TRBD1 (5 bases). CDR1 is MDHEN and CDR2 is SYDVKM in the germline V gene. This CDR3 region has 12 residues. V lost 2 bases and J 8 bases, leaving 9 bases between the germline ends. CDR3 region: CASSLVHREAFF. DNA for the CDR3: TGTGCCAGCAGTTTAGTACACAGGGAAGCTTTCTTT.

Only a few counts were recorded for this clone. The J gene is TRBJ2-1, the V gene TRBV7-2, with 9 nucleotides matching TRBD1. V dropped 5 bases and J dropped 2; count of bases not matched to a gene: 4. Germline lookup yields CDR1 SGHTA and CDR2 FQGNSA. The CDR3 runs 15 residues. CDR3 sequence: CASSIGTGTYNEQFF. In nucleotides, the CDR3 is TGTGCCAGCAGCATCGGGACAGGGACCTACAATGAGCAGTTCTTC.

This clone appeared a few times. An end of the junction differs from the germline gene, which may be a read error. This rearrangement joins TRBV7-3 to TRBJ2-1; 7 positions match TRBD1. The CDR3 spans 11 residues. From germline, CDR1 is SGHTA and CDR2 FQGTGA. DNA of the CDR3: TGTGCCAGCAGCTTTATGGACAGGCTCGTCTTC. Residues: CASSFMDRLVF.

This clone came up many times. The chain joins TRBV15 to TRBJ2-7, with 9 bases aligning to TRBD1. V lost 4 bases, J lost 3 bases, and 10 bases stayed unmatched. This CDR3 contains 16 residues. Germline CDR1 and CDR2: LNHNV and YYDKDF (reference sequence). This CDR3 is CATSTLPGQGFYEQYF. CDR3 nucleotide sequence: TGTGCCACCAGCACCCTACCGGGACAGGGCTTCTACGAGCAGTACTTC.

Ten or more counts support this clone. V and J are TRBV9 and TRBJ1-5; D is unresolved. The V end was cut by 3 bases, the J end by 7 bases, with 8 bases between. Germline V lookup: CDR1 SGDLS, CDR2 YYNGEE. The CDR3 totals 12 residues. CDR3 DNA: TGTGCCAGCAGCGCTCAAGGCCAGCCCCAGCATTTT. This codes for CASSAQGQPQHF.

CDR3 sequence: CASSGSGAQRSYEQYF. The CDR3 DNA is TGTGCCAGTAGCGGATCGGGAGCCCAACGCTCCTACGAGCAGTACTTC. The chain couples TRBV19 to TRBJ2-7; possible D gene TRBD2, 6 bases. Trimming removed 6 bases at V and 0 bases at J, with 18 bases between. This CDR3 region has 16 residues. CDR1 LNHDA and CDR2 SQIVND come from the germline V gene (reference sequence).

This clone has more than one count but fewer than ten. The J gene is TRBJ1-1, the V gene TRBV7-2, with 8 bases matching TRBD1. This CDR3 has 12 amino acids. J lost 10 bases, V lost 5 bases, and 6 bases had no gene match. CDR1 is SGHTA, CDR2 FQGNSA, per germline. The CDR3 DNA is TGTGCCAGCAGCCCCTACAGGGGGGGAGCTTTCTTT. Protein: CASSPYRGGAFF.

The chain is built from TRBV5-1 and TRBJ1-2; perhaps TRBD1 as D (6 bases). Germline CDR1 SGHRS, CDR2 YFSETQ. Trimming removed 6 bases at V and 6 bases at J, with 15 bases between. The CDR3 covers 13 residues. The CDR3 DNA reads as TGCGCCAGCACCCTAACAGGGCTCGATGGCTACACCTTC. Residues: CASTLTGLDGYTF.

The chain employs TRBV29-1 and TRBJ1-2; 9 nucleotides match TRBD1. The V gene's germline CDR1 is SQVTM and CDR2 ANQGSEA. This CDR3 spans 16 amino acids. V lost 0 bases to trimming and J lost 4 bases; unmatched junction nucleotides: 9. Written as DNA, the CDR3 is TGCAGCGTTGAAGAACAACAGGGGGCCCCATTCTATGGCTACACCTTC. Translating gives CSVEEQQGAPFYGYTF.

This clone was detected a few times. Other DNA sequences in this sample translate to the same CDR3. The J gene is TRBJ1-1, the V gene TRBV19, with D hard to call. Germline lookup yields CDR1 LNHDA and CDR2 SQIVND (reference sequence). V was shortened by 4 bases and J by 3 bases, with 9 bases between the two germline ends. The CDR3 covers 13 residues. The CDR3 sequence is CASSTRGDTEAFF. Here the CDR3 DNA reads TGTGCCAGTAGTACCCGAGGAGACACTGAAGCTTTCTTT.

In its sample, this clone was seen a few times. V gene TRBV28 combines with J gene TRBJ2-7; 10 bases fit TRBD2. The CDR3 contains 17 residues. The V segment lost 1 base and the J segment 3 bases; nucleotides outside the gene matches: 9. Germline CDR1 and CDR2: MDHEN and SYDVKM. The chain's CDR3 is CASSLSYRGTSVYEQYF. CDR3 sequence (DNA): TGTGCCAGCAGTTTATCCTATAGGGGGACTAGCGTCTACGAGCAGTACTTC.

V is TRBV7-2 and J is TRBJ2-5; tentatively, D is TRBD1 (6 bases). V dropped 1 base and J dropped 7 bases, with 16 bases sitting between them. The CDR3 has 15 amino acids. Germline V gene lookup returns CDR1 SGHTA and CDR2 FQGNSA. CDR3 DNA sequence: TGTGCCAGCAGCTTAGGAACAGGGATGACCGTGACCCAGTACTTC. Protein: CASSLGTGMTVTQYF.

This chain connects TRBV28 to TRBJ1-3, with D uncertain. Germline CDR1 and CDR2: MDHEN and SYDVKM. This CDR3 has 13 residues. The ends were cut back, 2 bases at V and 5 bases at J, with 7 bases in the middle. DNA of the CDR3: TGTGCCAGCAGTTTACCGGGGAGAAACACCATATATTTT. It translates to CASSLPGRNTIYF.

The CDR3 is CASSFPQGGLNTEAFF. Written as DNA, the CDR3 is TGTGCCAGCAGTTTTCCCCAGGGGGGACTGAACACTGAAGCTTTCTTT. The V and J genes are TRBV28 and TRBJ1-1; 7 bases are a match to TRBD1. The CDR3 has 16 amino acids. The trim removed 3 bases at V and 0 bases at J, leaving 7 bases unmatched. Germline values: CDR1 MDHEN, CDR2 SYDVKM.

The chain combines TRBV2 with TRBJ2-1, with 9 bases matching TRBD2. Germline lookup yields CDR1 SNHLY and CDR2 FYNNEI. This CDR3 comprises 15 residues. V shed 1 base, J shed 2 bases, and the junction held 0 bases outside the gene matches. Here the CDR3 reads CASSEGLAAYNEQFF. CDR3 bases: TGTGCCAGCAGTGAAGGACTAGCGGCCTACAATGAGCAGTTCTTC. The variable domain in full, with the rest retrieved from reference TRBV2 and TRBJ2-1, is EPEVTQTPSHQVTQMGQEVILRCVPISNHLYFYWYRQILGQKVEFLVSFYNNEISEKSEIFDDQFSVERPDGSNFTLKIRSTKLEDSAMYFCASSEGLAAYNEQFFGPGTRLTVL.

As to this clone: Different DNA sequences within this sample yield the same CDR3. The rearrangement joins TRBV11-3 to TRBJ2-3, with a weak D call TRBD2 (5 bases). The germline V gene has CDR1 SGHNT and CDR2 YENEEA. V dropped 5 bases and J dropped 5 bases, with 11 bases sitting between them. CDR3 length equals 13 residues. CDR3 amino acids: CASSRTREDTQYF. The CDR3 DNA reads TGTGCCAGCAGCCGGACCCGGGAAGATACGCAGTATTTT.

The chain couples TRBV15 to TRBJ1-2; D is unclear. The CDR3 loop spans 14 amino acids. Per germline, CDR1 LNHNV and CDR2 YYDKDF (reference sequence). V was trimmed by 0 bases and J by 4 bases, leaving 9 bases between them. The CDR3 sequence: CATSRDVGSYGYTF. As DNA, the CDR3 is TGTGCCACCAGCAGAGACGTGGGAAGCTATGGCTACACCTTC.

This clone was observed a few times. The gene calls are TRBV2 and TRBJ2-7; a weak D match, TRBD1 (5 bases). This CDR3 region has 13 residues. The V end lost 2 bases, the J end lost 3 bases, and 8 bases lay between the germline ends. Germline-derived CDR1 and CDR2 are SNHLY and FYNNEI. CDR3 nucleotide sequence: TGTGCCAGCAGTGAATTAAGGGGCTACGAGCAGTACTTC. Translated, it gives CASSELRGYEQYF.

The chain combines TRBV7-2 with TRBJ2-3; D gene uncertain. In germline, CDR1 is SGHTA, CDR2 FQGNSA. V lost 2 bases and J 4 bases, leaving 7 bases between the germline ends. The CDR3 has 13 amino acids. Here the CDR3 reads CASSLYGADTQYF. CDR3 sequence (DNA): TGTGCCAGCAGCTTATACGGCGCAGATACGCAGTATTTT.

V and J are TRBV4-3 and TRBJ2-7; 9 bases map to TRBD2. Per germline, CDR1 LGHNA and CDR2 YSLEER. The CDR3 runs to 15 residues. V gave up 0 bases and J gave up 4 bases; unmatched junction bases: 4. The CDR3, as DNA: TGCGCCAGCAGCCAAGATGGCGGGAGGGAGTACGAGCAGTACTTC. Translating it yields CASSQDGGREYEQYF.

The CDR3 sequence: CASSDVALRQYF. Here the CDR3 DNA reads TGTGCCAGCAGTGATGTTGCACTTAGGCAGTACTTC. The chain carries TRBV2 and TRBJ2-7; D is ambiguous. V lost 3 bases and J lost 9, with 12 bases in between. This CDR3 has 12 amino acids. Germline values: CDR1 SNHLY, CDR2 FYNNEI.

This rearrangement joins TRBV27 to TRBJ2-2; unclear D gene. Trimming removed 6 bases at V and 2 bases at J, with 13 bases between. The CDR3 has 15 residues. Germline values: CDR1 MNHEY, CDR2 SMNVEV (reference sequence). The CDR3, as DNA: TGTGCCAGCAGACCAGGACGGTTAAACACCGGGGAGCTGTTTTTT. Translated: CASRPGRLNTGELFF.

V gene TRBV7-9 combines with J gene TRBJ2-3; the match to TRBD2 covers 7 bases. V lost 6 bases to trimming and J lost 4 bases; unmatched junction nucleotides: 7. The CDR3 runs 14 residues. Germline CDR1 SEHNR, CDR2 FQNEAQ (reference sequence). The CDR3 DNA reads as TGTGCCAGCAGACCAGCGGGGAGCGCAGATACGCAGTATTTT. It yields the protein CASRPAGSADTQYF.

The chain combines TRBV20-1 with TRBJ2-7; D might be TRBD1 (5 bases). Germline values: CDR1 DFQATT, CDR2 SNEGSKA (reference sequence). V lost 5 bases and J lost 4, with 9 bases in between. The CDR3 totals 11 residues. The CDR3 region has the DNA TGCAGTGCTCAAACAGGTTACGAGCAGTACGTC. Amino acids: CSAQTGYEQYV.

The chain joins TRBV11-2 to TRBJ1-2, with 7 bases lining up with TRBD1. Germline V gene data show CDR1 as SGHAT and CDR2 as FQNNGV. The CDR3 consists of 16 residues. Germline trimming cut 1 base from V and 0 bases from J; bases unmatched to any gene: 5. CDR3 nucleotides: TGTGCCAGCAGCTTAGGTCACAGGGGTTCTAACTATGGCTACACCTTC. This sequence encodes CASSLGHRGSNYGYTF.